The present T cell receptor beta chain was sequenced within a study of beta chain features in type 1 diabetes. Across the study: On cell yields, gender and age, patients and healthy donors were similar.

CDR1 is SGHRS and CDR2 is YFSETQ in the germline V gene. Trimming took off 0 bases at V and 6 bases at J, with 6 bases between the two ends. The CDR3 covers 12 residues. As to this clone: Its target is unknown.

Study findings and constraints: A pattern of fewer insertions and more deletions at VDJ junctions was seen in type 1 diabetes patients. Moderate but significant shortening of TCRB CDR3s was recorded in all four CD4+ subsets from Type 1 diabetes patients. Among patients, naive, central memory and Treg TCRB repertoires appeared more similar than among healthy donors.

Expressed TCRB transcripts got sequenced, as all isolated RNA was reverse transcribed. This table comes from immunoSEQ multiplex PCR, and its TCRdb copy is limited to in-frame clones, with some not included. The sample holds 160,000 or so clones; over 55% are singletons and the top ten take roughly 0.095%. CD45RO/CCR7/CD25/CD127/CD95/CD27 separated CD4+ naive, central memory, regulatory and stem cell-like memory cells by sorting. The receptor comes from a man younger than 40 with type 1 diabetes. This chain links TRBV5-1 with TRBJ1-2; D perhaps matches TRBD1 (6 bases). The sample comprised naive CD4+ T cells from blood. The CDR3 loop is CASSLAGDGYTF. CDR3 nucleotides: TGCGCCAGCAGCTTGGCAGGGGATGGCTACACCTTC.